The next 5 T cell receptor beta chains were all read from a single sample in a study of T cell responses to AZD1222 COVID-19 vaccine. TCRdb keeps only in-frame clones here, not all; method: immunoSEQ multiplex PCR. Among more than 150,000 clones listed, 85% to 90% were seen once. The material was peripheral blood, obtained 28 days after the second AZD1222 dose. The receptors originated from an adult who received the AZD1222 COVID-19 vaccine.

This chain joins TRBV6-2 or TRBV6-3 and TRBJ2-5; the match to TRBD1 covers 7 bases. The CDR3 is 16 residues long. J gave up 7 bases and V 6 bases, and 17 bases lay outside the gene matches. Germline V gene lookup returns CDR1 MNHEY and CDR2 SVGEGT. The CDR3 DNA sequence: TGTGCCAGCAGCCCAAACCGGGACAGCCCTTTTGGGACCCAGTACTTC. Protein sequence: CASSPNRDSPFGTQYF.

The chain couples TRBV10-3 to TRBJ2-7; 16 bases match TRBD2. Per the germline V gene, CDR1 is ENHRY and CDR2 is SYGVKD. Trimming took 7 bases from V and 2 from J; bases not matched to a gene: 5. CDR3 length equals 16 residues. CDR3 sequence (DNA): TGTGCCATCAATTCCGGGACTAGCGGGAGGGCCTACGAGCAGTACTTC. It yields the protein CAINSGTSGRAYEQYF.

As regards this clone: The junction and the germline gene differ at one end; a read error may be behind it. The rearrangement links TRBV7-7 to TRBJ2-6; 8 nucleotides agree with TRBD1. CDR3 length equals 16 residues. Germline V CDR1 and CDR2: SSHAT, FNYEAQ (reference sequence). CDR3 coding DNA: TGTGCTAGCAGCGCCGGGACAGGCTCTGGGGCCAACGTCCTGACTTTC. Translating it yields CASSAGTGSGANVLTF.

This clone was recorded only once. The chain joins TRBV7-2 to TRBJ2-2; the match to TRBD2 covers 7 bases. This CDR3 is built from 16 residues. V shed 2 bases, J shed 6 bases, and the junction held 9 bases outside the gene matches. Germline V gene data show CDR1 as SGHTA and CDR2 as FQGNSA. CDR3 DNA sequence: TGTGCCAGCAGCTTAAGGGGAGGGGCCCTCCCCGGGGAGCTGTTTTTT. It is translated as CASSLRGGALPGELFF.

This rearrangement joins TRBV27 to TRBJ1-4, with 11 bases that match TRBD1. The CDR3 runs to 17 residues. Germline V gives CDR1 MNHEY, CDR2 SMNVEV (reference sequence). With 5 bases clipped from V and 7 bases from J, the junction kept 12 bases outside the gene matches. Here the CDR3 reads CASSPHLRGQGGEKLFF. The CDR3 bases are TGTGCCAGCAGTCCTCACCTGAGGGGACAGGGGGGTGAAAAACTGTTTTTT.